The rows below give T cell receptor beta chains drawn from one sample of a study of shared clonotypes between healthy human individuals. Sequencing used immunoSEQ multiplex PCR; TCRdb keeps in-frame clones, though not all of them. The table lists about 560,000 clones, roughly four fifths of them singletons. The specimen sequenced was PBMCs. Receptor source: a woman in her thirties or forties in good health. Some clones in this sample may be carry-over from other donors' samples. Each CDR3 is given with its conserved first and last residue. The D gene is left open where the match is weak. Rows give clone size only sometimes, using once, few, many, or a class for an expanded clone.

clone_size: NA
j_call: TRBJ1-4
v_call: TRBV6-5
d_call: NA
cdr3_nt: TGTGCCAGCAGCTACGACCCTGGCAGACATGAAAAACTGTTTTTT
cdr3_aa: CASSYDPGRHEKLFF

clone_size: NA
j_call: TRBJ1-3
v_call: TRBV9
d_call: NA
cdr3_nt: TGTGCCAGCAGCGTAGACTGGGCGGTCTCTGGAAACACCATATATTTT
cdr3_aa: CASSVDWAVSGNTIYF

clone_size: NA
j_call: TRBJ1-4
v_call: TRBV7-9
d_call: NA
cdr3_nt: TGTGCCAGCAGCTTAGGAGGAGGCGAAAAACTGTTTTTT
cdr3_aa: CASSLGGGEKLFF

clone_size: NA
j_call: TRBJ2-7
v_call: TRBV6-5
d_call: NA
cdr3_nt: TGTGCCAGCAGTTACTCGGGCGTTCACAGCTACGAGCAGTACTTC
cdr3_aa: CASSYSGVHSYEQYF

clone_size: NA
j_call: TRBJ1-1
v_call: TRBV5-6
d_call: NA
cdr3_nt: TGTGCCAGCAGCTTGGGCCGGGGCACTGAAGCTTTCTTT
cdr3_aa: CASSLGRGTEAFF

clone_size: NA
j_call: TRBJ2-1
v_call: TRBV7-6
d_call: TRBD2
cdr3_nt: TGTGCCAGCAGCTTAGTTGGCGGGAGGAATGAGCAGTTCTTC
cdr3_aa: CASSLVGGRNEQFF

clone_size: NA
j_call: TRBJ2-1
v_call: TRBV28
d_call: TRBD1
cdr3_nt: TGTGCCAGCCTACATAACAGGGGAAGCAATGAGCAGTTCTTC
cdr3_aa: CASLHNRGSNEQFF

clone_size: NA
j_call: TRBJ2-7
v_call: TRBV10-3
d_call: NA
cdr3_nt: TGTGCCATCAGTGAGTCTTCTTACGAGCAGTACTTC
cdr3_aa: CAISESSYEQYF

clone_size: NA
j_call: TRBJ2-7
v_call: TRBV21-1
d_call: NA
cdr3_nt: TGTGCCAGCAGCAAGGGACTAGCGGGGCCCCTCGAGCAGTACTTC
cdr3_aa: CASSKGLAGPLEQYF

clone_size: NA
j_call: TRBJ2-3
v_call: TRBV5-1
d_call: NA
cdr3_nt: TGCGCCAGCAGCTTGGAGGGTCAAGATACGCAGTATTTT
cdr3_aa: CASSLEGQDTQYF

clone_size: NA
j_call: TRBJ2-2
v_call: TRBV7-2
d_call: NA
cdr3_nt: TGTGCCAGCTCTGTAGGTACCGGGGAGCTGTTTTTT
cdr3_aa: CASSVGTGELFF

clone_size: once
j_call: TRBJ1-4
v_call: TRBV5-1
d_call: NA
cdr3_nt: TGCGCCAGCAGCGTCAGCCAGGGTGGGGGAATCGCAAAACTGTTTTTT
cdr3_aa: CASSVSQGGGIAKLFF

clone_size: NA
j_call: TRBJ2-2
v_call: TRBV12-2
d_call: NA
cdr3_nt: TGTGCAAGTCGCTTTCAACCAAACACCGGGGAGCTGTTTTTT
cdr3_aa: CASRFQPNTGELFF

clone_size: NA
j_call: TRBJ1-5
v_call: TRBV28
d_call: TRBD1
cdr3_nt: TGTGCCAGCGGAGGGGGCAGGGAGAATCAGCCCCAGCATTTT
cdr3_aa: CASGGGRENQPQHF

clone_size: NA
j_call: TRBJ2-3
v_call: TRBV7-3
d_call: TRBD2
cdr3_nt: TGTGCCAGCAGTGTAGCGGGAGGGTTCACAGATACGCAGTATTTT
cdr3_aa: CASSVAGGFTDTQYF

clone_size: NA
j_call: TRBJ2-1
v_call: TRBV5-4
d_call: TRBD2
cdr3_nt: TGTGCCAGCAGCTATAGCGGGAGTAGTCGGAATGAGCAGTTCTTC
cdr3_aa: CASSYSGSSRNEQFF

clone_size: NA
j_call: TRBJ2-7
v_call: TRBV7-7
d_call: TRBD2
cdr3_nt: TGTGCCAGCAGCCTCGGACTAGCGAACACCTACGAGCAGTACTTC
cdr3_aa: CASSLGLANTYEQYF

clone_size: few
j_call: TRBJ2-3
v_call: TRBV7-9
d_call: NA
cdr3_nt: TGTGCCAGCAGCCCAGGGCTTGGAGATACGCAGTATTTT
cdr3_aa: CASSPGLGDTQYF

clone_size: few
j_call: TRBJ2-1
v_call: TRBV9
d_call: NA
cdr3_nt: TGTGCCAGCAGCGTAGGGTCCACCGCCCGGAACAATGAGCAGTTCTTC
cdr3_aa: CASSVGSTARNNEQFF

clone_size: many
j_call: TRBJ1-3
v_call: TRBV2
d_call: NA
cdr3_nt: TGTGCCAGCAAACAGTCTCGGAGCTCTGGAAACACCATATATTTT
cdr3_aa: CASKQSRSSGNTIYF

clone_size: NA
j_call: TRBJ1-5
v_call: TRBV6-4
d_call: NA
cdr3_nt: TGTGCCAGCAGTCCTTTTGGGCCAAATCAGCCCCAGCATTTT
cdr3_aa: CASSPFGPNQPQHF

clone_size: many
j_call: TRBJ1-1
v_call: TRBV18
d_call: TRBD1
cdr3_nt: TGTGCCAGCTCACCACCTCGAACAGGGGTGAACACTGAAGCTTTCTTT
cdr3_aa: CASSPPRTGVNTEAFF

clone_size: NA
j_call: TRBJ2-3
v_call: TRBV5-1
d_call: TRBD2
cdr3_nt: TGCGCCAGCAGCTCGGGGGGTATCGGGAGGCCCACAGATACGCAGTATTTT
cdr3_aa: CASSSGGIGRPTDTQYF

clone_size: NA
j_call: TRBJ2-3
v_call: TRBV11-2
d_call: NA
cdr3_nt: TGTGCCAGCAGCTTACGTCCTATGATGGATACGCAGTATTTT
cdr3_aa: CASSLRPMMDTQYF

clone_size: NA
j_call: TRBJ2-7
v_call: TRBV2
d_call: TRBD1
cdr3_nt: TGTGCCAGCAGTGAGGGGACAGGGGGGGCTTACGAGCAGTACTTC
cdr3_aa: CASSEGTGGAYEQYF

clone_size: NA
j_call: TRBJ2-3
v_call: TRBV15
d_call: NA
cdr3_nt: TGTGCCACCAGCAGAGGCAAGGACGGGACAAGCACAGATACGCAGTATTTT
cdr3_aa: CATSRGKDGTSTDTQYF

clone_size: NA
j_call: TRBJ2-7
v_call: TRBV27
d_call: NA
cdr3_nt: TGTGCCAGCAGTTTATCGGTCACCGCCTACGAGCAGTACTTC
cdr3_aa: CASSLSVTAYEQYF

clone_size: NA
j_call: TRBJ2-3
v_call: TRBV5-6
d_call: NA
cdr3_nt: TGTGCCAGCAGCTTGGACAGGGCAACAGATACGCAGTATTTT
cdr3_aa: CASSLDRATDTQYF

clone_size: NA
j_call: TRBJ2-1
v_call: TRBV6-1
d_call: TRBD1
cdr3_nt: TGTGCCAGCAGTCCGGACAGGGCACTTTACAATGAGCAGTTCTTC
cdr3_aa: CASSPDRALYNEQFF

clone_size: NA
j_call: TRBJ1-2
v_call: TRBV4-1
d_call: NA
cdr3_nt: TGCGCCAGCAGCCAAGAACCTCCACCCAAGGGGACGGTGAACTATGGCTACACCTTC
cdr3_aa: CASSQEPPPKGTVNYGYTF

clone_size: NA
j_call: TRBJ1-3
v_call: TRBV6-1
d_call: NA
cdr3_nt: TGTGCCAGCAGTTGGACAGATGGAAACACCATATATTTT
cdr3_aa: CASSWTDGNTIYF

clone_size: NA
j_call: TRBJ2-6
v_call: TRBV7-2
d_call: TRBD2
cdr3_nt: TGTGCCAGCAGCTTTCGACCGGGACTAGCGGATTCTGGGGCCAACGTCCTGACTTTC
cdr3_aa: CASSFRPGLADSGANVLTF

clone_size: NA
j_call: TRBJ2-5
v_call: TRBV27
d_call: TRBD2
cdr3_nt: TGTGCCAGCAGCCCTCTGGGACTAGCAGGAGGGCGAGAGACCCAGTACTTC
cdr3_aa: CASSPLGLAGGRETQYF

clone_size: NA
j_call: TRBJ2-6
v_call: TRBV2
d_call: TRBD1
cdr3_nt: TGTGCCAGCACTGGGGACAGTCGCTCTGGGGCCAACGTCCTGACTTTC
cdr3_aa: CASTGDSRSGANVLTF

clone_size: few
j_call: TRBJ2-3
v_call: TRBV28
d_call: NA
cdr3_nt: TGTGCCAGCAGTTCCACGATTTGGGGTCGCACAGATACGCAGTATTTT
cdr3_aa: CASSSTIWGRTDTQYF

clone_size: NA
j_call: TRBJ2-2
v_call: TRBV5-1
d_call: NA
cdr3_nt: TGCGCCAGCAGCTTGCGGTGGGAGGTCGGGGAGCTGTTTTTT
cdr3_aa: CASSLRWEVGELFF

clone_size: NA
j_call: TRBJ2-7
v_call: TRBV2
d_call: NA
cdr3_nt: TGTGCCAGCACCGTCAGGGCGAGCTCCTACGAGCAGTACTTC
cdr3_aa: CASTVRASSYEQYF

clone_size: NA
j_call: TRBJ2-1
v_call: TRBV5-1
d_call: TRBD2
cdr3_nt: TGCGCCAGCAGCTTTGTTCGCGGGAGGGCCTACAATGAGCAGTTCTTC
cdr3_aa: CASSFVRGRAYNEQFF

clone_size: NA
j_call: TRBJ1-5
v_call: TRBV6-5
d_call: NA
cdr3_nt: TGTGCCAGCAGACCGACAGCCCATAGCAATCAGCCCCAGCATTTT
cdr3_aa: CASRPTAHSNQPQHF

clone_size: NA
j_call: TRBJ2-3
v_call: TRBV5-1
d_call: NA
cdr3_nt: TGCGCCAGCAGCTATTGGCCCAAGGGAGATACGCAGTATTTT
cdr3_aa: CASSYWPKGDTQYF

clone_size: few
j_call: TRBJ2-7
v_call: TRBV4-1
d_call: NA
cdr3_nt: TGCGCCAGCAGCCGGGGATCTGCTGGGAACGAGCAGTACTTC
cdr3_aa: CASSRGSAGNEQYF

clone_size: NA
j_call: TRBJ2-7
v_call: TRBV7-2
d_call: TRBD2
cdr3_nt: TGTGCCAGCAGCTTCGTAGCGGGAGGATTCGACGAGCAGTACTTC
cdr3_aa: CASSFVAGGFDEQYF

clone_size: NA
j_call: TRBJ2-3
v_call: TRBV28
d_call: NA
cdr3_nt: TGTGCCAGCACCGCCACAGCCGACCTTCGCACAGATACGCAGTATTTT
cdr3_aa: CASTATADLRTDTQYF

clone_size: NA
j_call: TRBJ2-7
v_call: TRBV13
d_call: TRBD1
cdr3_nt: TGTGCCAGCAGCCTATCGGGACAGGGGGCCCACGAGCAGTACTTC
cdr3_aa: CASSLSGQGAHEQYF

clone_size: NA
j_call: TRBJ2-7
v_call: TRBV27
d_call: TRBD1
cdr3_nt: TGTGCCACTTACGTTGGCCCCCCGGGACAGGGCTCCTACGAGCAGTACTTC
cdr3_aa: CATYVGPPGQGSYEQYF

clone_size: once
j_call: TRBJ2-2
v_call: TRBV6-1
d_call: TRBD1
cdr3_nt: TGTGCCAGCACCGGGACAGGGGGCGTTACCGGGGAGCTGTTTTTT
cdr3_aa: CASTGTGGVTGELFF

clone_size: NA
j_call: TRBJ2-3
v_call: TRBV9
d_call: NA
cdr3_nt: TGTGCCAGCAGCGTCTCGGGGAGCACAGATACGCAGTATTTT
cdr3_aa: CASSVSGSTDTQYF

clone_size: NA
j_call: TRBJ2-2
v_call: TRBV15
d_call: NA
cdr3_nt: TGTGCCACCAGCAGAGAAATTCCGGGGGATACCGGGGAGCTGTTTTTT
cdr3_aa: CATSREIPGDTGELFF

clone_size: NA
j_call: TRBJ1-5
v_call: TRBV28
d_call: TRBD1
cdr3_nt: TGTGCCAGCAGTTCCGGCGGACAGGGATGGAATCAGCCCCAGCATTTT
cdr3_aa: CASSSGGQGWNQPQHF

clone_size: NA
j_call: TRBJ1-2
v_call: TRBV5-4
d_call: TRBD1
cdr3_nt: TGTGCCAGCAGCTTGGATGGCAGGGGGTACGGCTACACCTTC
cdr3_aa: CASSLDGRGYGYTF

clone_size: NA
j_call: TRBJ1-5
v_call: TRBV28
d_call: NA
cdr3_nt: TGTGCCAGCAGTTTCCCTGATCAGCCCCAGCATTTT
cdr3_aa: CASSFPDQPQHF

clone_size: NA
j_call: TRBJ2-6
v_call: TRBV7-3
d_call: NA
cdr3_nt: TGTGCCAGCAGCTTAAAGGGGCGGTTCTCTGGGGCCAACGTCCTGACTTTC
cdr3_aa: CASSLKGRFSGANVLTF

clone_size: NA
j_call: TRBJ2-7
v_call: TRBV5-4
d_call: NA
cdr3_nt: TGTGCCAGCAGTCGGGCGGGATCCTACGAGCAGTACTTC
cdr3_aa: CASSRAGSYEQYF

clone_size: many
j_call: TRBJ2-3
v_call: TRBV6-5
d_call: NA
cdr3_nt: TGTGCCAGCAGTTATAACGCGCAAACAGATACGCAGTATTTT
cdr3_aa: CASSYNAQTDTQYF